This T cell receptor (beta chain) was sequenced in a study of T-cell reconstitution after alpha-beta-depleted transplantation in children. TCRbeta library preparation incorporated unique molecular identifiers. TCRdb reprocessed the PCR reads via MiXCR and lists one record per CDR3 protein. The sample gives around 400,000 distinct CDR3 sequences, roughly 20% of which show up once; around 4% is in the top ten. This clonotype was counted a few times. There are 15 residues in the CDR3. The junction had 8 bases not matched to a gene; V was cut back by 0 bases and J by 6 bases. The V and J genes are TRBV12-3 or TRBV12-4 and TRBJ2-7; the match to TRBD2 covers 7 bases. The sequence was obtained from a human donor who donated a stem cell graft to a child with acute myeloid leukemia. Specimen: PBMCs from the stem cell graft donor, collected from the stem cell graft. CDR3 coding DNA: TGTGCCAGCAGTTTAGCGCTAAACGGGGGGAGCGAGCAGTACTTC. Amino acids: CASSLALNGGSEQYF.